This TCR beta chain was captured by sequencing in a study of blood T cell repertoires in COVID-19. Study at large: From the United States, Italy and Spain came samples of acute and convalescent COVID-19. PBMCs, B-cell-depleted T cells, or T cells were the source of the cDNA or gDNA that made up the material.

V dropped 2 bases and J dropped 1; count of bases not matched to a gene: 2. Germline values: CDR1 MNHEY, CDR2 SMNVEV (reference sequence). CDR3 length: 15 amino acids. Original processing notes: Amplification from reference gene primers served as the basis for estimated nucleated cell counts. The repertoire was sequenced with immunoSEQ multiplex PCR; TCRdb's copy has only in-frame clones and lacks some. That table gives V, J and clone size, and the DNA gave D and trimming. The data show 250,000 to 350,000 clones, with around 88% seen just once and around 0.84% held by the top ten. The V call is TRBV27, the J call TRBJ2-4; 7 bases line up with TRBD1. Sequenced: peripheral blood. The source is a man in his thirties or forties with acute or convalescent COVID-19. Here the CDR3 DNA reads TGTGCCAGCAGTTTACCGGGACAGGCCAAAAACATTCAGTACTTC. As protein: CASSLPGQAKNIQYF.